The clone carrying this T cell receptor beta chain occurred many times. Antigen: not known. The data derive from a study of T cells after yellow fever vaccination. TCRdb re-called the 5' RACE reads through MiXCR, storing one row per CDR3 protein. This sample has some 600,000 distinct CDR3 sequences, with roughly a sixth found just once. V was cut by 2 bases and J by 2 bases, with 14 bases left in between. This CDR3 region has 16 residues. CDR1 is SGHTS and CDR2 is YDEGEE in the germline V gene. Study results and caveats: Weaker overall was a secondary response that nonetheless peaked faster, on day 5 versus 15. Just a small share of clonotypes turned up in the CD4 compartment as well as the CD8 compartment. Among primary-vaccination clones, most reappeared after the booster, at roughly 95% for CD4 and more than 85% for CD8.

The sequence derives from a young man who received the YFV17D yellow fever vaccine. Sequenced material: PBMCs, taken more than 4 days after the first yellow fever vaccination. The chain has TRBV5-8 and TRBJ1-5, with a possible D match to TRBD1 (5 bases). CDR3 loop: CASSLWAGIGNQPQHF. CDR3 DNA: TGTGCCAGCAGCTTATGGGCAGGGATAGGCAATCAGCCCCAGCATTTT.